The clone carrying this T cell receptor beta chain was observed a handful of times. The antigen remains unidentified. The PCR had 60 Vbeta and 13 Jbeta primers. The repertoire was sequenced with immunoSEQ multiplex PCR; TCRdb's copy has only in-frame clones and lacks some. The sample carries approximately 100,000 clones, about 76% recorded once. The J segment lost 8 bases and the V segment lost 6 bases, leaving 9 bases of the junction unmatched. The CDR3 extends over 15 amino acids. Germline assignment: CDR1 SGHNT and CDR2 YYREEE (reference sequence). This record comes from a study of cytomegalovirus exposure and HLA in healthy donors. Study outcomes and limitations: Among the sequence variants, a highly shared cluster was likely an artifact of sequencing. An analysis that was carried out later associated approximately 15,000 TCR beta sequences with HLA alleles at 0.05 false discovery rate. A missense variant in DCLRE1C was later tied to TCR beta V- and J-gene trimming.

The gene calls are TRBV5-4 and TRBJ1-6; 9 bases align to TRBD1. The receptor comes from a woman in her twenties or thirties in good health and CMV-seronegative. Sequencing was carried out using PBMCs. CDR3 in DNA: TGTGCCAGCACCACAGGGGGCAGGAGGGATTCACCCCTCCACTTT. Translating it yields CASTTGGRRDSPLHF.